Detailed here is one TCR beta chain. The antigen it recognizes is unknown. The input lacks base qualities; no much larger clone sits a single base away. Via the germline V gene (reference sequence), CDR1 is SGHNT and CDR2 YYREEE. Germline trimming: 2 bases from V, 4 bases from J; junction bases outside gene matches: 5. Reading from cysteine to phenylalanine, the CDR3 counts 15 amino acids. Just CDR3 DNA is preserved here, 45 bases in frame from base 1. TCRbeta CDR3 regions were amplified from genomic DNA by means of the immunoSEQ Assay, a bias-controlled multiplex PCR. As for how the authors treated the data: Nucleated cell counts per sample were estimated from amplification of reference gene primers within the assay. Sequence reads were collapsed and filtered to measure the absolute abundance of every unique TCRbeta CDR3 rearrangement. For each sample, productive Simpson clonality was calculated as the square root of Simpson's diversity index across productive rearrangements. TCRdb carries this immuneACCESS record with in-frame sequences only. Its versions omit some clonotypes, under half of them owing to an unresolved V gene in the studies checked, with the rest unexplained. D and trimming come from the DNA, and the V and J calls and clone size come from that table. In all, the sample holds some 45,000 clones, and over 80% of those were seen once. The ten top clones hold roughly 13% of the sample.

This specimen belongs to a study of blood T cell repertoires in COVID-19 (TCRdb year 2020). Context from the whole study: Samples from collaborators originated in the United States, Italy and Spain and spanned both the acute and convalescent phases of COVID-19. The prospective study material was composed of cDNA or gDNA derived from T cells, B-cell-depleted T cells, or PBMCs. The dataset comprised deeply sampled blood TCRbeta repertoires from subjects exposed to, actively infected with, or recovered from COVID-19. The repertoires were made available in a free public database intended to serve as a resource for research on the immune response to SARS-CoV-2. Samples were obtained from the ongoing ImmuneRACE study (first 160 participants) and from about 1,300 subjects provided by 6 global collaborators. The sample metadata nearly always contained a de-identified subject ID, COVID-19 status, age in years and sex. Where HLA class I and class II types were available, the types were taken from metadata supplied by the sample provider, not from assay-based typing. Study-wide findings and limitations: The quantity of clinical and demographic metadata differed by source and by participant and was supplied without curation.

Whole blood was collected in K2EDTA tubes by collaborating institutions according to the institutions' own protocols. For TCRbeta analysis, collaborators shipped samples in one of three forms: frozen whole blood, isolated PBMCs, or DNA extracted from either of those sample types. This clonotype was sampled from a human donor with active COVID-19. The donor label of this sample is uncertain. The sequence links TRBV5-4 to TRBJ2-1, with TRBD1 matching 8 junction bases. Sequenced input: peripheral blood. The bases are TGTGCCAGCAGCTTTTGGGACAGGCTATACAATGAGCAGTTCTTC. Its protein product is CASSFWDRLYNEQFF.